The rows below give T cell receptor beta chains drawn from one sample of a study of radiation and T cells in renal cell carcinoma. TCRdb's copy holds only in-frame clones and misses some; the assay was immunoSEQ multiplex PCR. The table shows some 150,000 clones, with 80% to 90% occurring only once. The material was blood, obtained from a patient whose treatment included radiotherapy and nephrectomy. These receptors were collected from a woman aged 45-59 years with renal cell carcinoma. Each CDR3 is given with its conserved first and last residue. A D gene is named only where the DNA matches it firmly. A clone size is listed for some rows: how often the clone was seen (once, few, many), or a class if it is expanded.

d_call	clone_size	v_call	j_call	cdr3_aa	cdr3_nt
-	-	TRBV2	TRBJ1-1	CASSGSEGLLAEAFF	TGTGCCAGCAGTGGAAGTGAGGGGTTACTGGCTGAAGCTTTCTTT
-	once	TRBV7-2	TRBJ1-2	CASSLVLAGYGYTF	TGTGCCAGCAGCTTGGTGTTAGCCGGCTATGGCTACACCTTC
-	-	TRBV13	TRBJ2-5	CASSFQQGYQETQYF	TGTGCCAGCAGCTTCCAACAGGGATACCAAGAGACCCAGTACTTC
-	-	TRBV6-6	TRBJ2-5	CASSYAGKETQYF	TGTGCCAGCAGCTACGCAGGGAAAGAGACCCAGTACTTC
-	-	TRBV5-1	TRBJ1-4	CASSPDPLKEKLFF	TGCGCCAGCAGCCCGGATCCATTAAAGGAAAAACTGTTTTTT
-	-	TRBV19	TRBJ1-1	CASSPSSTEVNTEAFF	TGTGCCAGCAGCCCTTCCTCGACAGAAGTGAACACTGAAGCTTTCTTT
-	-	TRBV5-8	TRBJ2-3	CASSLEPSSTDTQYF	TGTGCCAGCAGCTTGGAGCCTTCTAGCACAGATACGCAGTATTTT
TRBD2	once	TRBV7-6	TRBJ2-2	CASSLGAAGAGELFF	TGTGCCAGCAGCTTAGGGGCGGCGGGAGCCGGGGAGCTGTTTTTT
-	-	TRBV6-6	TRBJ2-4	CATRTAQGVAKNIQYF	TGTGCCACCAGAACGGCCCAGGGAGTAGCCAAAAACATTCAGTACTTC
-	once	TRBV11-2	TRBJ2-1	CASSLSGPYNEQFF	TGTGCCAGCAGCTTGAGCGGACCTTACAATGAGCAGTTCTTC
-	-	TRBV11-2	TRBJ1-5	CASSVPGSTQHF	TGTGCCAGCAGCGTTCCAGGGTCGACCCAGCATTTT
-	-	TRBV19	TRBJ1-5	CASSNRDPNRIGQPQHF	TGTGCCAGTAGTAACCGGGACCCGAACCGAATAGGACAGCCCCAGCATTTT
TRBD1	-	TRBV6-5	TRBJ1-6	CASTPDRTNSPLHF	TGTGCCAGCACCCCGGACAGGACTAATTCACCCCTCCACTTT
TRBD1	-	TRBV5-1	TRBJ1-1	CASSSGQPNTEAFF	TGCGCCAGCAGCTCGGGACAGCCAAACACTGAAGCTTTCTTT
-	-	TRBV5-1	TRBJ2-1	CASSLGAGFEQFF	TGCGCCAGCAGCTTGGGGGCCGGGTTTGAGCAGTTCTTC
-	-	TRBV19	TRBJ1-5	CASTFGGVNQPQHF	TGTGCCAGTACCTTCGGGGGGGTTAATCAGCCCCAGCATTTT
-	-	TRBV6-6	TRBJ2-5	CASSYSGEETQYF	TGTGCCAGCAGTTACTCGGGGGAAGAGACCCAGTACTTC
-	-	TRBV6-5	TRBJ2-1	CASRTGLGGNEQFF	TGTGCCAGCAGGACAGGGCTGGGGGGCAATGAGCAGTTCTTC
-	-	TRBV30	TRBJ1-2	CAWRRTGNYGYTF	TGTGCCTGGAGGAGGACCGGCAACTATGGCTACACCTTC
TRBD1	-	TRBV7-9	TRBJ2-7	CASSPKLRQGNEQYF	TGTGCCAGCAGCCCGAAATTAAGACAGGGTAACGAGCAGTACTTC
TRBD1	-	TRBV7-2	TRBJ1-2	CASSLGQGPAIGYGYTF	TGTGCCAGCAGCTTGGGACAGGGTCCCGCTATCGGCTATGGCTACACCTTC
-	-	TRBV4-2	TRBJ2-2	CASSQESHVLNTGELFF	TGTGCCAGCAGCCAAGAATCCCATGTCCTGAACACCGGGGAGCTGTTTTTT
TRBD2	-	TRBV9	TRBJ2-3	CASSPTTSGVTDTQYF	TGTGCCAGCAGCCCCACGACTAGCGGGGTCACAGATACGCAGTATTTT
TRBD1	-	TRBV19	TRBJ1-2	CASSMRGRLGYTF	TGTGCCAGTAGTATGAGGGGGCGGTTAGGCTACACCTTC
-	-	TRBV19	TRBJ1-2	CASRFGGTYGYTF	TGTGCCAGTAGATTCGGCGGGACTTATGGCTACACCTTC
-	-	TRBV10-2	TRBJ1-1	CASSPVVRLNTEAFF	TGCGCCAGCAGCCCCGTAGTACGATTGAACACTGAAGCTTTCTTT
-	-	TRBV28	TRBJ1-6	CASSLAQGRSPLHF	TGTGCCAGCAGCCTGGCCCAGGGCCGTTCACCCCTCCACTTT
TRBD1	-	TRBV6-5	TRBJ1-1	CASSLTGAGAFF	TGTGCCAGCAGTTTGACAGGGGCGGGAGCTTTCTTT
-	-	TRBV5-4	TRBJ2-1	CASSGGSFGGYNEQFF	TGTGCCAGCAGCGGGGGGTCATTTGGGGGTTACAATGAGCAGTTCTTC
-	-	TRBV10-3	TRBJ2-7	CAISDSNYEQYF	TGTGCCATCAGTGACAGTAACTACGAGCAGTACTTC
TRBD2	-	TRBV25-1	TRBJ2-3	CASSDWYGGAGDTQYF	TGTGCCAGCAGTGACTGGTACGGGGGGGCCGGAGATACGCAGTATTTT
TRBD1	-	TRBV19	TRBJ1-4	CASSILAGQANEKLFF	TGTGCCAGTAGTATTCTCGCGGGACAGGCTAATGAAAAACTGTTTTTT
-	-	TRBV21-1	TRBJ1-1	CASSPTGENTEAFF	TGTGCCAGCAGCCCAACAGGGGAAAACACTGAAGCTTTCTTT